The 24 T cell receptor beta chains reported below all come from one sample, sequenced in a study of T cell repertoires in cytomegalovirus infection. These receptors have no identified antigens. TCRdb fed the reads into MiXCR, producing one record per CDR3 protein. The data hold 700,000 to 950,000 distinct CDR3 sequences, with approximately 32% observed a single time. Specimen: cultured CD8+ T cells from PBMCs, collected from culture after CMV antigen stimulation. The receptor set was obtained from a human donor in good health (CMV status not recorded). Some clones in this sample may be carry-over from other donors' samples.

CDR3: CASSLRDREGGYTF. The CDR3 DNA reads as TGTGCCAGCAGCTTAAGGGACAGGGAAGGGGGCTACACCTTC. This rearrangement joins TRBV7-9 to TRBJ1-2, with 9 bases fitting TRBD1. In germline, CDR1 is SEHNR, CDR2 FQNEAQ (reference sequence). The CDR3 length is 14 residues. V trimming: 2 bases; J trimming: 8 bases; junction bases outside the gene matches: 6.

This clonotype has just a few counts. The rearrangement links TRBV20-1 to TRBJ2-5; TRBD1 is a possible D gene (6 bases). The CDR3 consists of 16 residues. V was trimmed by 0 bases and J by 4 bases, leaving 18 bases between them. CDR1 is DFQATT, CDR2 SNEGSKA, per germline (reference sequence). CDR3 in DNA: TGCAGTGCTAGAGATGGCAGTAGCGCAGGGGCAGAGACCCAGTACTTC. Its protein is CSARDGSSAGAETQYF.

CDR3 bases: TGTGCCAGCAGTTACATGACCTTCACTGAAGCTTTCTTT. Its protein product is CASSYMTFTEAFF. The chain carries TRBV6-8 and TRBJ1-1; D is unresolved. The V gene's germline CDR1 is MNHGY and CDR2 SAAAGT. V was clipped by 2 bases and J by 4 bases, with 8 bases between them. CDR3 length: 13 residues.

V usage is TRBV7-6 and J usage is TRBJ2-7, with 9 positions matching TRBD1. This CDR3 is 16 amino acids long. The junction had 7 bases not matched to a gene; V was cut back by 3 bases and J by 1 base. Germline V gene sequence: CDR1 SGHVS, CDR2 FNYEAQ. This chain's CDR3 is CASSFAGTGFSYEQYV. The CDR3, as DNA: TGTGCCAGCAGCTTTGCCGGGACAGGGTTTTCCTACGAGCAGTACGTC.

The J gene is TRBJ1-5, the V gene TRBV19; 7 bases match TRBD1. The CDR3 contains 16 residues. Germline CDR1 LNHDA, CDR2 SQIVND (reference sequence). Trimming removed 5 bases from V and 8 bases from J; junction bases left unmatched: 15. The CDR3 sequence is CASSGGDRGRGKPQHF. The CDR3 DNA follows: TGTGCCAGTAGTGGAGGGGACAGAGGGCGAGGGAAGCCCCAGCATTTT.

The V and J genes are TRBV27 and TRBJ2-7; D ambiguous. This CDR3 has 15 amino acids. CDR1 MNHEY and CDR2 SMNVEV come from the germline V gene (reference sequence). V was trimmed by 5 bases and J by 3 bases, leaving 17 bases between them. CDR3 DNA sequence: TGTGCCAGCAGTGGCTTTCTAGGACCGCTCTACGAGCAGTACGTC. This gives the protein CASSGFLGPLYEQYV.

The rearrangement joins TRBV7-6 to TRBJ1-4; D not resolved. Germline CDR1 is SGHVS and CDR2 is FNYEAQ. This CDR3 is 15 amino acids long. V was clipped by 5 bases and J by 3 bases, with 13 bases between them. CDR3 sequence reads: CASSAYARSNEKLFF. As DNA, the CDR3 is TGTGCCAGCAGCGCTTACGCGCGGTCTAATGAAAAACTGTTTTTT. Using reference TRBV7-6 and TRBJ1-4 for the parts outside the CDR3, the full variable domain is GAGVSQSPRYKVTKRGQDVALRCDPISGHVSLYWYRQALGQGPEFLTYFNYEAQQDKSGLPNDRFSAERPEGSISTLTIQRTEQRDSAMYRCASSAYARSNEKLFFGSGTQLSVL.

The rearrangement links TRBV27 to TRBJ2-7; D is undetermined. The V end was cut by 3 bases, the J end by 4 bases, with 13 bases between. The length of the CDR3 is 14 residues. Germline assignment: CDR1 MNHEY and CDR2 SMNVEV (reference sequence). The CDR3 is CASSFNRNSYEQYF. In DNA, the CDR3 is TGTGCCAGCAGTTTTAACAGAAATTCTTACGAGCAGTACTTC.

The chain carries TRBV9 and TRBJ2-1; no reliable D call. The CDR3 loop spans 12 amino acids. The V gene lost 7 bases and the J gene lost 5 bases, with 10 bases spanning the gap. CDR1 SGDLS and CDR2 YYNGEE come from the germline V gene. The CDR3 protein is CASGEGHNEQFF. CDR3 nucleotide sequence: TGTGCCAGCGGAGAAGGCCACAATGAGCAGTTCTTC.

A remark on this clonotype: A much more abundant neighbour one base away suggests this may be a read error. V usage is TRBV6-1 and J usage is TRBJ2-7; D is unclear. Germline values: CDR1 MNHNS, CDR2 SASEGT. The CDR3 has 16 residues. Trimming pared 0 bases from V and 2 bases from J, leaving 14 bases between. CDR3 sequence: CASSEARPWHTYEQYF. In DNA form, the CDR3 reads TGTGCCAGCAGTGAAGCCCGACCATGGCATACCTACGAGCAGTACTTC.

This clonotype was recorded a few times. This chain uses TRBV12-3 or TRBV12-4 with TRBJ1-4; D gene uncertain. This CDR3 is 15 amino acids long. Deletions cut 0 bases from V and 6 bases from J, with 11 bases between. In DNA, the CDR3 is TGTGCCAGCAGTTTAGCGGCGGGAAGCTATGAAAAACTGTTTTTT. This translates into CASSLAAGSYEKLFF.

This chain joins TRBV27 and TRBJ2-7; D tentatively fits TRBD1 or TRBD2 (7 bases each). This CDR3 has 15 amino acids. In germline, CDR1 is MNHEY, CDR2 SMNVEV (reference sequence). Deletions cut 5 bases from V and 5 bases from J, with 19 bases between. As DNA, the CDR3 is TGTGCCAGCAGTGACAGGGAGGGGGGTAAAAACGAGCAGTACGTC. Encoded protein: CASSDREGGKNEQYV.

This clonotype was seen more than once but under ten times. This chain joins TRBV7-9 and TRBJ2-3, with D uncertain. Germline CDR1 is SEHNR and CDR2 is FQNEAQ (reference sequence). The CDR3 sequence is 15 residues long. The V and J ends lost 5 bases and 0 bases respectively, with 12 bases between them. The DNA for the CDR3 is TGTGCCAGCAGCGGGTGGACGACTAGCACAGATACGCAGTATTTT. It specifies CASSGWTTSTDTQYF.

The chain is built from TRBV27 and TRBJ2-5; no firm D call. The CDR3 sequence is 13 residues long. V lost 3 bases and J lost 7, with 12 bases in between. Germline-derived CDR1 and CDR2 are MNHEY and SMNVEV (reference sequence). The CDR3 region has the DNA TGTGCCAGCAGTTTGGGCTCCTTAGGGACCCAGTACTTC. It encodes CASSLGSLGTQYF.

The chain combines TRBV6-5 with TRBJ2-5; 7 bases are shared with TRBD2. The trim removed 7 bases at V and 3 bases at J, leaving 11 bases unmatched. CDR1 and CDR2 from the germline V gene are MNHEY and SVGAGI. This CDR3 contains 15 residues. CDR3 bases: TGTGCCAGCACCAGGGATGCGGGGGAAAAAGAGACCCAGTACTTC. Translated, it gives CASTRDAGEKETQYF.

This clonotype came up a few times. The chain carries TRBV19 and TRBJ1-1; D uncertain. Germline assignment: CDR1 LNHDA and CDR2 SQIVND (reference sequence). Trimming stripped 1 base from V and 5 bases from J, with 14 bases between. The length of the CDR3 is 15 residues. The CDR3 region is CASSIGQFSGTEAFF. CDR3 DNA: TGTGCCAGTAGTATAGGGCAGTTTTCTGGTACTGAAGCTTTCTTT.

The rearrangement joins TRBV4-1 to TRBJ2-1; possibly TRBD2 for D (8 bases). The V end lost 0 bases, the J end lost 9 bases, and 24 bases lay between the germline ends. In germline, CDR1 is MGHRA, CDR2 YSYEKL. This CDR3 comprises 18 residues. The CDR3 reads CASSQEEGAVAGGAEQFF. DNA of the CDR3: TGCGCCAGCAGCCAAGAAGAGGGGGCGGTTGCGGGGGGTGCTGAGCAGTTCTTC.

The table lists this clonotype with a count of one. A much larger clone lies a single base off, so this may be a read error. The chain recombines TRBV15 with TRBJ1-1; a weak D match, TRBD1 (5 bases). V gave up 5 bases and J gave up 3 bases, with 13 bases separating them. CDR1 and CDR2 (germline): LNHNV, YYDKDF (reference sequence). The CDR3 has 14 amino acids. In DNA form, the CDR3 reads TGTGCCACCAGCGAGGTCAGGGCCGACACTGAAGCTTTCTTT. This translates into CATSEVRADTEAFF.

At least ten counts were recorded for this clonotype. V gene TRBV7-2 combines with J gene TRBJ1-1; D is perhaps TRBD1 (6 bases). V lost 1 base and J 1 base, leaving 13 bases between the germline ends. Germline V lookup: CDR1 SGHTA, CDR2 FQGNSA. The CDR3 loop spans 16 amino acids. CDR3 in DNA: TGTGCCAGCAGCTTAGGTAAAAAGGGACAGAACACTGAAGCTTTCTTT. As protein: CASSLGKKGQNTEAFF.

The chain recombines TRBV12-3 or TRBV12-4 with TRBJ1-4; the match to TRBD1 covers 7 bases. V gave up 10 bases and J gave up 2 bases; unmatched junction bases: 10. The CDR3 has 15 residues. CDR3 nucleotides: TGTGCCATCGATACAGGGGATTGGACTAATGAAAAACTGTTTTTT. Protein product: CAIDTGDWTNEKLFF.

This chain uses TRBV6-6 with TRBJ1-1, with TRBD1 matching over 8 bases. Germline CDR1 is MNHNY and CDR2 is SVGAGI (reference sequence). The CDR3 loop spans 16 amino acids. V dropped 2 bases and J dropped 2; count of bases not matched to a gene: 7. The CDR3 DNA is TGTGCCAGCAGTTACCTCAGGGGACAGGCAAACACTGAAGCTTTCTTT. It is translated as CASSYLRGQANTEAFF.

The table lists this clonotype with many counts. The rearrangement joins TRBV7-2 to TRBJ1-2, with TRBD1 as a possible D gene (6 bases). The CDR3 sequence is 14 residues long. Germline V CDR1 and CDR2: SGHTA, FQGNSA. V lost 8 bases to trimming and J lost 7 bases, with 20 bases between them. The CDR3 DNA is TGTGCCAGCCTAGAATCTGCAGGGGACGGTGGCTACACCTTC. Protein product: CASLESAGDGGYTF.

This clonotype was seen repeatedly, ten times or more. The rearrangement joins TRBV12-3 or TRBV12-4 to TRBJ2-5; D may correspond to TRBD1 or TRBD2 (5 bases each). CDR3 length equals 14 residues. The V and J ends lost 4 bases and 5 bases respectively, with 14 bases between them. The CDR3 DNA sequence: TGTGCCAGCAGTTCCCTCGGCAGGGAGGAGACCCAGTACTTC. Amino acid sequence: CASSSLGREETQYF.

This clonotype was counted a few times. V usage is TRBV7-9 and J usage is TRBJ2-7; 7 positions match TRBD1. J was trimmed by 3 bases and V by 3 bases; bases with no gene match: 2. Germline loops: CDR1 SEHNR, CDR2 FQNEAQ (reference sequence). The CDR3 covers 13 residues. This chain's CDR3 is CASSLTGIYEQYV. The CDR3, as DNA: TGTGCCAGCAGCTTGACAGGGATCTACGAGCAGTACGTC.